A selection of T cell receptor beta chains follows, all from one sample in a study of shared clonotypes between healthy human individuals. The repertoire was sequenced with immunoSEQ multiplex PCR; TCRdb's copy has only in-frame clones and lacks some. The sample carries about half a million clones, over 70% recorded once. Sequenced: PBMCs. These receptors came from a woman between 40 and 50 years old in good health. Some clones in this sample may be carry-over from other donors' samples. CDR3s include the opening cysteine and the closing phenylalanine or tryptophan. The order of the fields is CDR3 protein, CDR3 DNA, D gene, V gene, clone size, J gene. The D gene is left open where the match is weak. Expanded clones are given a class, and other clones once, few, many or no size at all.

CDR3: CARTGSYSNQPQHF
DNA: TGTGCCAGGACAGGGAGCTATAGCAATCAGCCCCAGCATTTT
D: TRBD1
V: TRBV27
size: -
J: TRBJ1-5

CDR3: CASSRLGGYDGYTF
DNA: TGTGCCAGCAGCCGCCTAGGGGGGTATGACGGCTACACCTTC
D: -
V: TRBV4-2
size: once
J: TRBJ1-2

CDR3: CASSLAGGRYEQYF
DNA: TGTGCCAGCAGCTTAGCGGGAGGACGATACGAGCAGTACTTC
D: -
V: TRBV7-2
size: -
J: TRBJ2-7

CDR3: CASSNPGLQYEQYF
DNA: TGTGCCAGTAGTAATCCGGGACTACAATACGAGCAGTACTTC
D: TRBD2
V: TRBV19
size: many
J: TRBJ2-7

CDR3: CTSSHYAGPWAAQHF
DNA: TGCACCAGCAGCCACTACGCAGGGCCCTGGGCAGCCCAGCATTTT
D: -
V: TRBV1
size: -
J: TRBJ1-5

CDR3: CASSQDWGLASGSIGELFF
DNA: TGCGCCAGCAGCCAAGATTGGGGGTTGGCTAGCGGGAGTATCGGGGAGCTGTTTTTT
D: TRBD2
V: TRBV4-1
size: once
J: TRBJ2-2

CDR3: CASIGGGAGANVLTF
DNA: TGTGCCAGTATCGGTGGGGGGGCCGGGGCCAACGTCCTGACTTTC
D: -
V: TRBV19
size: -
J: TRBJ2-6

CDR3: CASSSGLAGGWDNEQFF
DNA: TGCGCCAGCAGCTCCGGACTAGCGGGAGGGTGGGACAATGAGCAGTTCTTC
D: TRBD2
V: TRBV5-1
size: once
J: TRBJ2-1

CDR3: CASSWDERGTQYF
DNA: TGTGCCAGCAGCTGGGACGAGCGGGGGACCCAGTACTTC
D: TRBD2
V: TRBV7-2
size: -
J: TRBJ2-5

CDR3: CASSWTSGSTGELFF
DNA: TGCGCCAGCAGCTGGACTAGCGGAAGCACCGGGGAGCTGTTTTTT
D: TRBD2
V: TRBV5-1
size: -
J: TRBJ2-2

CDR3: CASRTRGQGPQEPQHF
DNA: TGTGCCAGTAGGACTAGGGGACAGGGGCCCCAAGAACCCCAGCATTTT
D: TRBD1
V: TRBV19
size: -
J: TRBJ1-5

CDR3: CASSLRFSGLTYNEQFF
DNA: TGTGCCAGCAGCTTGAGGTTCAGCGGCCTAACCTACAATGAGCAGTTCTTC
D: -
V: TRBV5-6
size: -
J: TRBJ2-1

CDR3: CASTTDLGNEQFF
DNA: TGTGCCAGCACCACGGACCTCGGGAATGAGCAGTTCTTC
D: -
V: TRBV6-1
size: -
J: TRBJ2-1

CDR3: CATSRDRGQSYGYTF
DNA: TGTGCCACCAGCCGAGACAGGGGGCAATCCTATGGCTACACCTTC
D: TRBD1
V: TRBV15
size: -
J: TRBJ1-2

CDR3: CASSGVETQYF
DNA: TGTGCCAGCAGTGGAGTAGAGACCCAGTACTTC
D: -
V: TRBV6-1
size: -
J: TRBJ2-5

CDR3: CSVGGLDSYEQYF
DNA: TGCAGCGTTGGGGGCCTCGACTCCTACGAGCAGTACTTC
D: -
V: TRBV29-1
size: -
J: TRBJ2-7

CDR3: CASSLRIPGQGTHEQYF
DNA: TGCGCCAGCAGCCTCCGCATCCCGGGACAGGGGACTCACGAGCAGTACTTC
D: TRBD1
V: TRBV4-3
size: once
J: TRBJ2-7

CDR3: CASSLDWDNYGYTF
DNA: TGTGCCAGCAGCTTGGATTGGGATAACTATGGCTACACCTTC
D: -
V: TRBV5-4
size: once
J: TRBJ1-2

CDR3: CATSREGYEQYF
DNA: TGTGCCACCAGCAGAGAAGGCTACGAGCAGTACTTC
D: -
V: TRBV15
size: -
J: TRBJ2-7

CDR3: CASSEGFSGRYEQYF
DNA: TGTGCCAGCAGTGAGGGGTTTAGCGGGCGTTACGAGCAGTACTTC
D: TRBD2
V: TRBV6-1
size: once
J: TRBJ2-7

CDR3: CSVSSGMGGTEAFF
DNA: TGCAGCGTCTCCTCGGGTATGGGAGGCACTGAAGCTTTCTTT
D: -
V: TRBV29-1
size: -
J: TRBJ1-1

CDR3: CASSLGGRPDTQYF
DNA: TGTGCCAGCAGCTTAGGCGGGAGGCCAGATACGCAGTATTTT
D: TRBD2
V: TRBV7-2
size: -
J: TRBJ2-3

CDR3: CASSPQGSGGSYGYTF
DNA: TGTGCCAGCTCACCACAGGGGTCAGGGGGCTCCTATGGCTACACCTTC
D: TRBD1
V: TRBV18
size: -
J: TRBJ1-2

CDR3: CASSQGFLGNTGELFF
DNA: TGCGCCAGCAGCCAAGGATTTCTAGGGAACACCGGGGAGCTGTTTTTT
D: -
V: TRBV4-1
size: -
J: TRBJ2-2

CDR3: CASSPAGQTNYGYTF
DNA: TGTGCCAGCTCACCGGCGGGACAGACCAACTATGGCTACACCTTC
D: TRBD1
V: TRBV18
size: -
J: TRBJ1-2

CDR3: CAAGGASSGNTIYF
DNA: TGCGCCGCGGGGGGTGCTAGCTCTGGAAACACCATATATTTT
D: -
V: TRBV10-2
size: -
J: TRBJ1-3

CDR3: CASSHLDPAKNIQYF
DNA: TGTGCCAGCAGCCACTTGGACCCAGCCAAAAACATTCAGTACTTC
D: -
V: TRBV14
size: -
J: TRBJ2-4

CDR3: CASSLAGGAVTEAFF
DNA: TGTGCCAGCAGCTTAGCAGGAGGGGCGGTCACTGAAGCTTTCTTT
D: -
V: TRBV7-2
size: once
J: TRBJ1-1